One sample yielded the 4 T cell receptor beta chains listed below, sequenced in a study of blood T cells in healthy people across ages. For the second PCR, which ran for roughly 7 to 11 cycles, a sample-barcoded 5' primer and a J-beta primer mix were used. TCRdb used MiXCR to reprocess the 5' RACE reads, holding one entry per CDR3 protein. The repertoire holds 650,000 to 1,000,000 distinct CDR3 sequences, with approximately 35% as singletons. The sequenced material came from blood. Source of these receptors: a man aged 18 to 29 in good health.

This clonotype was seen many times. The junction differs from germline at one of its ends, possibly a read error. This chain connects TRBV13 to TRBJ1-5; possible D gene TRBD1, 6 bases. The CDR3 consists of 15 residues. Per germline, CDR1 PRHDT and CDR2 FYEKMQ (reference sequence). CDR3 protein: CASSLGRGGNQPQHF. Written as DNA, the CDR3 is TGTGCCAGCAGTTTAGGCAGGGGCGGCAATCAGCCCCAGCATTTT.

In the case of this clonotype: No conserved phenylalanine or tryptophan is present at the end of the CDR3, so a read error is the likely explanation. V is TRBV7-9 and J is TRBJ2-1, with unresolved D. Germline V gene sequence: CDR1 SEHNR, CDR2 FQNEAQ (reference sequence). The CDR3 loop spans 14 amino acids. The V and J ends lost 4 bases and 7 bases respectively, with 14 bases between them. This CDR3 reads CASSSHLTGNEQFI. Here the CDR3 DNA reads TGTGCCAGCAGCTCTCACCTGACTGGGAATGAGCAGTTCATC.

V and J are TRBV12-3 or TRBV12-4 and TRBJ2-3, with a weak D call TRBD1 (6 bases). V shed 8 bases and J shed 0 bases, with 9 bases lying between them. CDR3 length: 13 residues. In nucleotides, the CDR3 is TGTGCCAGCGGGGGCTCAAGCACAGATACGCAGTATTTT. Residues: CASGGSSTDTQYF.

This clonotype was seen only a few times. The chain combines TRBV4-1 with TRBJ1-1; D is uncertain. The germline gives CDR1 MGHRA, CDR2 YSYEKL. The CDR3 covers 13 residues. Trimming stripped 0 bases from V and 7 bases from J, with 9 bases between. Here the CDR3 DNA reads TGCGCCAGCAGCCAAGAAGGGCCAGGTGAAGCTTTCTTT. Translation gives CASSQEGPGEAFF.